This record concerns one T cell receptor (beta chain) sequence. As yet, its antigen is unknown. This specimen belongs to a study of cytomegalovirus exposure and HLA in healthy donors. Broader study findings: As a later analysis showed, a missense DCLRE1C variant was linked to trimming of TCR beta V- and J-genes. It was reportedly the case that the classifier diagnosed cytomegalovirus status with high specificity and sensitivity.

Primers: 60 Vbeta forward and 13 Jbeta reverse. The data were produced by immunoSEQ multiplex PCR, yet TCRdb's version contains in-frame clones alone and is incomplete. There are approximately 75,000 clones in the sample; roughly 82% occur only once, and approximately 20% lies in the top ten. The CDR3 loop spans 16 amino acids. V was cut by 5 bases and J by 2 bases, with 18 bases left in between. Germline values: CDR1 SEHNR, CDR2 FQNEAQ (reference sequence). The gene calls are TRBV7-9 and TRBJ1-1; a weak D match, TRBD1 (6 bases). The sample taken for sequencing was PBMCs. This clonotype was sampled from a man between 70 and 80 years old in good health and CMV-seropositive. The CDR3 loop is CASSPGTQSPNTEAFF. CDR3 in DNA: TGTGCCAGCAGCCCCGGGACACAAAGCCCCAACACTGAAGCTTTCTTT.